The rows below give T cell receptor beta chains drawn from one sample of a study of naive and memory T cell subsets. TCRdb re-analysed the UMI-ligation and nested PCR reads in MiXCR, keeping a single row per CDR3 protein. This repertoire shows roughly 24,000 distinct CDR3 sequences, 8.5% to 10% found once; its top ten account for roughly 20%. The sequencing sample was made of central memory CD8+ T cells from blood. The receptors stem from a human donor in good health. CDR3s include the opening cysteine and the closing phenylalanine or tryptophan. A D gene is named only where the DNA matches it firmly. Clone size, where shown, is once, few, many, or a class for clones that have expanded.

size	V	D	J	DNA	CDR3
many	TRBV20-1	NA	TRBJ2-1	TGCAGTGCTAGGACAGTGGGATCCTTTAGAAATGAGCAGTTCTTC	CSARTVGSFRNEQFF
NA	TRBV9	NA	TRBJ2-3	TGTGCCAGCAGCGTCGGGTATGATACGCAGTATTTT	CASSVGYDTQYF
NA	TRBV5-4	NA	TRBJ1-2	TGTGCCAGCAGCTTGAATCCAGACGTCAACTATGGCTACACCTTC	CASSLNPDVNYGYTF
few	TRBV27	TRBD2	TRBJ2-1	TGTGCCAGCTGCCCGGGACTAGCGGGAGGGAATGAGCAGTTCTTC	CASCPGLAGGNEQFF
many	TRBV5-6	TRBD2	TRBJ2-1	TGTGCCAGCAGCCACCCGGGGGGGCTACCCCACAATGAGCAGTTCTTC	CASSHPGGLPHNEQFF
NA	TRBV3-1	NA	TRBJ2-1	TGTGCCAGCACCCCGACTGTCAGCTCCTACAATGAGCAGTTCTTC	CASTPTVSSYNEQFF
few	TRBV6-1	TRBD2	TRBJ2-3	TGTGCCAGCAGTGAGAAACTAGCGGGAGGAGCAGATACGCAGTATTTT	CASSEKLAGGADTQYF
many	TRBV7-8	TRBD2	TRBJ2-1	TGTGCCAGCAGCTTAGTGATCAGCGGGAGGGCCAGGAATGAGCAGTTCTTC	CASSLVISGRARNEQFF
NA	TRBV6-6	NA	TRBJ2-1	TGTGCCAGCAGTTTCATCCGGGACCCCCCTCCTAGAGATGAGCAGTTCTTC	CASSFIRDPPPRDEQFF
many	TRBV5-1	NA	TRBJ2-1	TGCGCCAGCAGCTTGCGTGGCGAATCCTACAATGAGCAGTTCTTC	CASSLRGESYNEQFF
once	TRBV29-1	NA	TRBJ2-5	TGCAGCGTTGAAATGGAGACCCAGTACTTC	CSVEMETQYF
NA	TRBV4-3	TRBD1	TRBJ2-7	TGCGCCAGCAGCCCTGGGACAGGGGGATCCTACGAGCAGTACTTC	CASSPGTGGSYEQYF
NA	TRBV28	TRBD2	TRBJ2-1	TGTGCCAGCAGTTTTGGGGGGAGGGACGCCTACAATGAGCAGTTCTTC	CASSFGGRDAYNEQFF